The entry below describes one TCR beta chain. Its antigen remains unidentified. This entry belongs to a study of T cell responses to AZD1222 COVID-19 vaccine. Broader study findings: Mostly white British, mostly female donors; authors suggested clonal diversity may be underestimated. Nearly half of spike-specific TCRs reportedly go after variant regions that carry no mutations.

Germline V CDR1 and CDR2: LNHNV, YYDKDF (reference sequence). The ends were cut back, 4 bases at V and 7 bases at J, with 17 bases in the middle. The CDR3 has 15 residues. Sequencing was performed with immunoSEQ multiplex PCR; in TCRdb, only in-frame clones are kept and a portion is missing. The table shows some 150,000 clones, with about 92% occurring only once. This specimen was peripheral blood, taken 28 days after the second AZD1222 dose. The chain employs TRBV15 and TRBJ1-5, with D maybe TRBD1 (6 bases). This TCR was recovered from an adult who received the AZD1222 COVID-19 vaccine. In nucleotides, the CDR3 is TGTGCCACCAGCACTTATTTGGACAGTGAGCAGCCCCAGCATTTT. Translating gives CATSTYLDSEQPQHF.